Following are 14 T cell receptor beta chains from one sample sequenced in a study of T cell repertoires and HLA-DP antigens. Produced via immunoSEQ multiplex PCR; TCRdb's table is partial and in-frame only. The sample records about 73,000 clones, roughly 77% being singletons. No antigen has been identified for these receptors. The sequencing input was CD4+ T cells from PBMCs. The source of these receptors is a man in his fifties or sixties in good health and CMV-seronegative.

The gene calls are TRBV6-7 and TRBJ2-5, with 10 bases identical to TRBD2. TRBV6-7 is marked as an open reading frame, function uncertain. The J segment lost 2 bases and the V segment lost 3 bases, leaving 15 bases of the junction unmatched. This CDR3 has 19 residues. The CDR3 sequence is CASSYNPGPSGSPQETQYF. The CDR3 DNA sequence: TGTGCCAGCAGTTATAATCCCGGGCCTAGCGGGAGTCCTCAAGAGACCCAGTACTTC.

V and J are TRBV4-3 and TRBJ1-5; D remains unclear. Germline V gene lookup returns CDR1 LGHNA and CDR2 YSLEER. The V gene lost 0 bases and the J gene lost 7 bases, with 16 bases spanning the gap. This CDR3 spans 16 amino acids. This CDR3 is CASSQEYGVFSQPQHF. CDR3 coding DNA: TGCGCCAGCAGCCAAGAATACGGGGTCTTCAGCCAGCCCCAGCATTTT.

This clone was detected a few times. Relative to the germline gene, one junction end is altered; a read error may explain this. CDR3 region: CASREGANQPQHF. The CDR3 nucleotides are TGTGCCAGCCGTGAGGGGGCTAATCAGCCCCAGCATTTT. The chain uses TRBV2 and TRBJ1-5, with TRBD1 matching 7 bases. The CDR3 is 13 residues long. From germline, CDR1 is SNHLY and CDR2 FYNNEI.

The V and J genes are TRBV29-1 and TRBJ1-2, with 7 bases identical to TRBD1. V shed 8 bases and J 0 bases; nucleotides not matched to a gene: 12. CDR3 length: 15 residues. Germline V gene data show CDR1 as SQVTM and CDR2 as ANQGSEA. The CDR3 region has the DNA TGCAGCTCCAGGGGGGGGGCGTCCCCTAACTATGGCTACACCTTC. Translation gives CSSRGGASPNYGYTF.

This clone has only one observation. As DNA, the CDR3 is TGTGCCAGCGGCATGCAGTACTTC. It specifies CASGMQYF. The chain employs TRBV2 and TRBJ2-7, with D hard to call. The V gene lost 8 bases and the J gene lost 9 bases, with 5 bases spanning the gap. Germline V CDR1 and CDR2: SNHLY, FYNNEI. This CDR3 spans 8 amino acids.

The chain is built from TRBV9 and TRBJ2-7; D gene ambiguous. The CDR3 spans 14 residues. V was cut by 4 bases and J by 2 bases, with 13 bases left in between. CDR1 and CDR2 from the germline V gene are SGDLS and YYNGEE. CDR3 DNA sequence: TGTGCCAGCAGCCCCCCTGGGCCCCCCTACGAGCAGTACGTC. Translation gives CASSPPGPPYEQYV.

The chain is built from TRBV18 and TRBJ2-3, with D unresolved. This CDR3 is built from 13 residues. V was clipped by 6 bases and J by 5 bases, with 12 bases between them. Germline lookup yields CDR1 KGHSH and CDR2 LQKENI. Written as DNA, the CDR3 is TGTGCCAGCTCTCCTTCAAAGGGAGATACGCAGTATTTT. It is translated as CASSPSKGDTQYF. The full variable domain, its missing parts supplied by reference TRBV18 and TRBJ2-3, is NAGVMQNPRHLVRRRGQEARLRCSPMKGHSHVYWYRQLPEEGLKFMVYLQKENIIDESGMPKERFSAEFPKEGPSILRIQQVVRGDSAAYFCASSPSKGDTQYFGPGTRLTVL.

The chain has TRBV7-8 and TRBJ2-1, with D possibly TRBD2 on 5 matching bases. Trimming left V 5 bases short and J 0 bases short, with 11 bases between. CDR3 length: 15 residues. Germline lookup yields CDR1 SGHVS and CDR2 FQNEAQ. The CDR3 is CASSLLGSSYNEQFF. CDR3 sequence (DNA): TGTGCCAGCAGCCTCTTGGGGAGCTCCTACAATGAGCAGTTCTTC.

This clone was recorded once. The rearrangement joins TRBV28 to TRBJ2-1; D gene unclear. The CDR3 sequence is 13 residues long. V lost 7 bases to trimming and J lost 8 bases, with 15 bases between them. The germline V gene has CDR1 MDHEN and CDR2 SYDVKM. For the CDR3, the DNA is TGTGCCAGCACGGCCACCTATGTCTATGAGCAGTTCTTC. Translating it yields CASTATYVYEQFF.

This rearrangement joins TRBV6-6 to TRBJ1-1, with 9 nucleotides matching TRBD1. V gave up 2 bases and J gave up 4 bases; unmatched junction bases: 5. The CDR3 runs to 15 residues. Per germline, CDR1 MNHNY and CDR2 SVGAGI (reference sequence). This chain's CDR3 is CASSYGGQGGTEAFF. The CDR3 DNA reads as TGTGCCAGCAGTTACGGGGGACAGGGAGGCACTGAAGCTTTCTTT.

V and J are TRBV6-5 and TRBJ2-1; D might be TRBD1 (5 bases). The germline gives CDR1 MNHEY, CDR2 SVGAGI. CDR3 length: 13 amino acids. Trimming stripped 2 bases from V and 4 bases from J, with 6 bases between. CDR3 residues: CASSYDRYNEQFF. The DNA for the CDR3 is TGTGCCAGCAGTTACGACAGATACAATGAGCAGTTCTTC.

V and J are TRBV2 and TRBJ1-1; tentative D call: TRBD1 (6 bases). The germline V and J ends were trimmed by 5 bases and 1 base, with 11 bases remaining between them. This CDR3 is built from 14 residues. Germline CDR1 SNHLY, CDR2 FYNNEI. CDR3 protein: CASSMTGGNTEAFF. As DNA, the CDR3 is TGTGCCAGCAGTATGACAGGTGGGAACACTGAAGCTTTCTTT.

This chain connects TRBV5-1 to TRBJ2-7; 10 bases are shared with TRBD1. CDR3 length equals 16 residues. CDR1 and CDR2 from the germline V gene are SGHRS and YFSETQ. The V segment lost 2 bases and the J segment 5 bases; nucleotides outside the gene matches: 10. The CDR3 DNA reads as TGCGCCAGCAGCTTAGATGGGGACAGGGGAATTGACGAGCAGTACTTC. It specifies CASSLDGDRGIDEQYF.

This chain links TRBV2 with TRBJ2-1; no reliable D call. Germline V gene lookup returns CDR1 SNHLY and CDR2 FYNNEI. V gave up 1 base and J gave up 7 bases, with 11 bases separating them. This CDR3 is 14 amino acids long. CDR3 loop: CASSEDGQENEQFF. DNA of the CDR3: TGTGCCAGCAGTGAAGATGGGCAGGAAAATGAGCAGTTCTTC.